Below are 9 T cell receptor beta chains sequenced from a single sample in a study of T-cell reconstitution after alpha-beta-depleted transplantation in children. Preparation of the TCRbeta library involved a method that used unique molecular identifiers. From the PCR reads, TCRdb called clonotypes with MiXCR, one entry per CDR3 protein. Here the sample spans 140,000 to 150,000 distinct CDR3 sequences, roughly 8.8% being singletons. Sequenced here: PBMCs, mostly from graft donor cells, sampled 180 days after TCRalphabeta/CD19-depleted stem cell transplant. The origin of the receptors is a female patient under 10 years old who had a stem cell transplant for congenital amegakaryocytic thrombocytopenia, so the T cells may come from the graft donor.

Worth noting for this clonotype: Possible read error: a much larger clone is one base away. The V gene is TRBV10-3, the J gene TRBJ2-2, with D perhaps TRBD2 (5 bases). This CDR3 is built from 13 residues. The germline V gene has CDR1 ENHRY and CDR2 SYGVKD. The CDR3 sequence is CAISDSYTGELSF. As DNA, the CDR3 is TGTGCCATCAGTGACTCCTACACCGGGGAGCTGTCTTTT.

This clonotype was seen repeatedly, ten times or more. V and J are TRBV28 and TRBJ1-4, with unresolved D. V lost 6 bases and J lost 0, with 11 bases in between. Germline V gene lookup returns CDR1 MDHEN and CDR2 SYDVKM. The CDR3 consists of 15 residues. The CDR3 DNA is TGTGCCAGCAGCCTCGCGAGTACAACTAATGAAAAACTGTTTTTT. Encoded protein: CASSLASTTNEKLFF.

This clonotype was observed many times. J is TRBJ1-5 and V is TRBV20-1; 7 bases map to TRBD1. Per germline, CDR1 DFQATT and CDR2 SNEGSKA (reference sequence). The V segment lost 1 base and the J segment 0 bases; nucleotides outside the gene matches: 15. CDR3 length: 19 residues. The CDR3 reads CSARAVLGQDLYSNQPQHF. The CDR3 region has the DNA TGCAGTGCTAGAGCCGTACTTGGACAGGATCTATATAGCAATCAGCCCCAGCATTTT.

This clonotype occurred a few times. The chain couples TRBV7-2 to TRBJ1-2; TRBD1 matches at 9 bases. V was pared by 4 bases and J by 3 bases, with 6 bases of the junction left unmatched. CDR3 length equals 15 residues. Germline CDR1 reads SGHTA; CDR2 reads FQGNSA. The CDR3 DNA follows: TGTGCCAGCAGCTCGTCGGGACAGGGTGACTATGGCTACACCTTC. Its translation is CASSSSGQGDYGYTF.

This clonotype was seen at least ten times. CDR3 coding DNA: TGCGCCAGCAGTGGTCTAGCGGGAGATCCCGGGGAGCTGTTTTTT. Encoded protein: CASSGLAGDPGELFF. The rearrangement joins TRBV5-1 to TRBJ2-2; 10 bases map to TRBD2. The trim removed 5 bases at V and 6 bases at J, leaving 7 bases unmatched. There are 15 residues in the CDR3. Germline assignment: CDR1 SGHRS and CDR2 YFSETQ.

This clonotype was seen repeatedly, ten times or more. J is TRBJ2-1 and V is TRBV4-1; D call uncertain. The CDR3 sequence is 13 residues long. Trimming took off 0 bases at V and 6 bases at J, with 6 bases between the two ends. The germline CDR1 and CDR2 sequences are MGHRA and YSYEKL. The CDR3 is CASSQDRINEQFF. The CDR3 DNA follows: TGCGCCAGCAGCCAAGATAGGATCAATGAGCAGTTCTTC.

This clonotype was observed many times. This CDR3 is CASSLGDITGGEQYF. CDR3 nucleotide sequence: TGTGCCAGCAGCTTAGGGGACATCACCGGGGGCGAGCAGTACTTC. The V call is TRBV7-8, the J call TRBJ2-7; D assignment may be TRBD1 or TRBD2 (6 bases each). The ends were cut back, 1 base at V and 6 bases at J, with 16 bases in the middle. The V gene's germline CDR1 is SGHVS and CDR2 FQNEAQ. The CDR3 is 15 residues long. The full variable domain, completed using reference TRBV7-8 and TRBJ2-7, is GAGVSQSPRYKVAKRGQDVALRCDPISGHVSLFWYQQALGQGPEFLTYFQNEAQLDKSGLPSDRFFAERPEGSVSTLKIQRTQQEDSAVYLCASSLGDITGGEQYFGPGTRLTVT.

The chain has TRBV4-2 and TRBJ2-7; TRBD2 matches 7 bases. The CDR3 runs 16 residues. Germline V gene sequence: CDR1 LGHNA, CDR2 YNFKEQ. V lost 1 base to trimming and J lost 1 base; unmatched junction nucleotides: 7. The CDR3 region is CASSQARTSKSYEQYF. The CDR3 DNA sequence: TGTGCCAGCAGCCAAGCGAGGACTAGTAAGTCCTACGAGCAGTACTTC.

This clonotype was detected ten times or more. CDR3 sequence (DNA): TGCAGCGTTGAGTCGGAGCCCTATGGCTACACCTTC. Protein sequence: CSVESEPYGYTF. The chain combines TRBV29-1 with TRBJ1-2; D unresolved. V lost 3 bases and J lost 4, with 9 bases in between. This CDR3 is 12 amino acids long. From germline, CDR1 is SQVTM and CDR2 ANQGSEA.